The 9 T cell receptor beta chains presented below share a single source sample, sequenced in a study of T cell responses to AZD1222 COVID-19 vaccine. The table came from immunoSEQ multiplex PCR; TCRdb's copy has only in-frame clones and leaves some out. The data show around 180,000 clones, around 86% seen once. The sample in question was peripheral blood, obtained on day 0 of MenACWY control vaccination. These receptors all come from an adult in good health.

V is TRBV18 and J is TRBJ2-7, with 9 bases aligning to TRBD2. This CDR3 spans 12 amino acids. V lost 8 bases to trimming and J lost 6 bases; unmatched junction nucleotides: 5. Germline CDR1 and CDR2: KGHSH and LQKENI. CDR3 in DNA: TGTGCCAGCGGGACTAGCATCGGCGAGCAGTACTTC. This translates into CASGTSIGEQYF.

The chain joins TRBV28 to TRBJ1-2; unclear D gene. Germline-derived CDR1 and CDR2 are MDHEN and SYDVKM. The CDR3 sequence is 14 residues long. Between the trimmed V and J ends, which lost 3 bases and 1 base, there was a span of 9 bases. CDR3 sequence: CASSLANFNYGYTF. CDR3 coding DNA: TGTGCCAGCAGTTTGGCCAACTTTAACTATGGCTACACCTTC.

The rearrangement links TRBV9 to TRBJ2-2, with D maybe TRBD2 (6 bases). From germline, CDR1 is SGDLS and CDR2 YYNGEE. With 4 bases removed from V and 4 bases from J, the gap between germline ends came to 11 bases. This CDR3 is built from 14 residues. The CDR3, as DNA: TGTGCCAGCAGCCTACAAGCGGGCACCGGGGAGCTGTTTTTT. Its translation is CASSLQAGTGELFF.

V gene TRBV28 combines with J gene TRBJ2-5, with D possibly being TRBD2 (5 bases). Germline-derived CDR1 and CDR2 are MDHEN and SYDVKM. The CDR3 spans 14 residues. Trimming removed 1 base at V and 5 bases at J, with 11 bases between. CDR3 DNA sequence: TGTGCCAGCAGTTTATACGGGGTTTGGGAGACCCAGTACTTC. This codes for CASSLYGVWETQYF.

The chain is built from TRBV19 and TRBJ1-4; no clear D. CDR3 size: 17 residues. The germline gives CDR1 LNHDA, CDR2 SQIVND (reference sequence). The V end lost 3 bases, the J end lost 4 bases, and 18 bases lay between the germline ends. CDR3 sequence (DNA): TGTGCCAGTAGTATTTTCGGCTGGGAACAGCTTAATGAAAAACTGTTTTTT. Its protein is CASSIFGWEQLNEKLFF.

This sequence joins TRBV9 and TRBJ2-2; the D call may be TRBD1 or TRBD2 (5 bases each). This CDR3 is built from 17 residues. Germline CDR1 and CDR2: SGDLS and YYNGEE. The V end lost 0 bases, the J end lost 0 bases, and 12 bases lay between the germline ends. Written as DNA, the CDR3 is TGTGCCAGCAGCGTAGAAGTGGGACGTCCGAACACCGGGGAGCTGTTTTTT. It is translated as CASSVEVGRPNTGELFF.

V gene TRBV4-1 combines with J gene TRBJ2-7, with 8 bases aligning to TRBD1. The germline gives CDR1 MGHRA, CDR2 YSYEKL. V lost 3 bases, J lost 0 bases, and 4 bases stayed unmatched. The CDR3 contains 15 residues. DNA for the CDR3: TGCGCCAGCAGCCACTGGGACAGGCCCTCCTACGAGCAGTACTTC. This translates into CASSHWDRPSYEQYF.

This clone was counted a single time. The chain recombines TRBV7-8 with TRBJ2-1; 7 bases align to TRBD2. V shed 1 base, J shed 1 base, and the junction held 7 bases outside the gene matches. The CDR3 is 17 amino acids. Germline CDR1 is SGHVS and CDR2 is FQNEAQ. The CDR3, as DNA: TGTGCCAGCAGCTTAGGAGCGAGCGGGGCTTCCTACAATGAGCAGTTCTTC. The encoded protein is CASSLGASGASYNEQFF.

This chain joins TRBV30 and TRBJ2-1; TRBD2 aligns across 9 bases. The germline CDR1 and CDR2 sequences are GTSNPN and SVGIG (reference sequence). Losses at the gene ends were 4 bases for V and 3 bases for J; bases not matched to a gene: 7. This CDR3 spans 15 amino acids. CDR3 nucleotide sequence: TGTGCCTGGATCAGTAGCGGGAGAGGCTACAATGAGCAGTTCTTC. This encodes CAWISSGRGYNEQFF. Complete variable domain (other parts from reference TRBV30 and TRBJ2-1): SQTIHQWPATLVQPVGSPLSLECTVEGTSNPNLYWYRQAAGRGLQLLFYSVGIGQISSEVPQNLSASRPQDRQFILSSKKLLLSDSGFYLCAWISSGRGYNEQFFGPGTRLTVL.